This T cell receptor (beta chain) comes out of a study of T cell responses to AZD1222 COVID-19 vaccine. Method: immunoSEQ multiplex PCR; TCRdb's copy keeps in-frame clones and lacks some. The sample has some 190,000 clones, around 89% seen once. This CDR3 spans 12 amino acids. Germline CDR1 SGHVS, CDR2 FQNEAQ. The V and J ends lost 4 bases and 6 bases respectively, with 10 bases between them. The TCR comes from an adult in good health. The V call is TRBV7-8, the J call TRBJ2-7; D call uncertain. The sequenced sample was peripheral blood, obtained on day 0 of AZD1222 vaccination. Here the CDR3 reads CASSSSGAEQYV. The CDR3 DNA reads as TGTGCCAGCAGCTCCTCAGGAGCCGAGCAGTACGTC.